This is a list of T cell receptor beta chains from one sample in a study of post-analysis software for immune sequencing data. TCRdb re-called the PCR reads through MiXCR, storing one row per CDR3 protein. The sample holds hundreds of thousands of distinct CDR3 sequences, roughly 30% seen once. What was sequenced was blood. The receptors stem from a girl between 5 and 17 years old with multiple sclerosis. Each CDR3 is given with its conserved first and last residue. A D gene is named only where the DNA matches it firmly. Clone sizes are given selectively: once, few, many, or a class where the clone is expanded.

CDR3 protein: CASSQVVGGGSQFF
CDR3 DNA: TGCGCCAGCAGCCAAGTTGTTGGAGGGGGGTCCCAGTTCTTC
J gene: TRBJ2-1
D gene: .
V gene: TRBV3-1
clone size: .

CDR3 protein: CASSDPPQGLWADTQYF
CDR3 DNA: TGTGCCAGCAGCGACCCCCCCCAGGGGTTGTGGGCAGATACGCAGTATTTT
J gene: TRBJ2-3
D gene: .
V gene: TRBV9
clone size: few

CDR3 protein: CASRGGRSYNEQFF
CDR3 DNA: TGTGCCAGCAGGGGGGGACGGTCCTACAATGAGCAGTTCTTC
J gene: TRBJ2-1
D gene: .
V gene: TRBV28
clone size: .

CDR3 protein: CASSYSEREAPDTQYF
CDR3 DNA: TGTGCCAGCAGTTACTCGGAGCGGGAGGCCCCAGATACGCAGTATTTT
J gene: TRBJ2-3
D gene: TRBD2
V gene: TRBV6-5
clone size: many

CDR3 protein: CASSPRTGKGPTEAFF
CDR3 DNA: TGTGCCAGCAGTCCCAGGACAGGGAAAGGCCCCACTGAAGCTTTCTTT
J gene: TRBJ1-1
D gene: TRBD1
V gene: TRBV12-3/TRBV12-4
clone size: few

CDR3 protein: CASGIRSANYGYTF
CDR3 DNA: TGTGCCAGCGGGATACGGAGCGCTAACTATGGCTACACCTTC
J gene: TRBJ1-2
D gene: .
V gene: TRBV6-5
clone size: .

CDR3 protein: CASSLVGQNTEAFF
CDR3 DNA: TGTGCCAGCAGCTTAGTTGGGCAGAACACTGAAGCTTTCTTT
J gene: TRBJ1-1
D gene: .
V gene: TRBV7-2
clone size: .

CDR3 protein: CASSGDRVYEQYF
CDR3 DNA: TGTGCCAGCAGCGGTGACAGGGTCTACGAGCAGTACTTC
J gene: TRBJ2-7
D gene: TRBD1
V gene: TRBV7-9
clone size: .

CDR3 protein: CASSQDGPSASYNEQFF
CDR3 DNA: TGCGCCAGCAGCCAAGATGGCCCTAGCGCATCCTACAATGAGCAGTTCTTC
J gene: TRBJ2-1
D gene: .
V gene: TRBV4-3
clone size: many

CDR3 protein: CASSLGASGSNEQFF
CDR3 DNA: TGTGCCAGCAGCTTAGGGGCTAGCGGCTCCAATGAGCAGTTCTTC
J gene: TRBJ2-1
D gene: TRBD2
V gene: TRBV7-8
clone size: few

CDR3 protein: CASSSSVGTPSYNEQFF
CDR3 DNA: TGTGCCAGCTCATCCTCAGTCGGGACCCCATCATACAATGAGCAGTTCTTC
J gene: TRBJ2-1
D gene: .
V gene: TRBV18
clone size: .

CDR3 protein: CSARDVGYEQYF
CDR3 DNA: TGCAGTGCTAGAGATGTCGGCTACGAGCAGTACTTC
J gene: TRBJ2-7
D gene: .
V gene: TRBV20-1
clone size: .

CDR3 protein: CASSPWTGSDQPQHF
CDR3 DNA: TGTGCCAGCAGTCCCTGGACAGGGAGCGATCAGCCCCAGCATTTT
J gene: TRBJ1-5
D gene: TRBD1
V gene: TRBV6-1
clone size: .

CDR3 protein: CASSPETSFARSNQPQHF
CDR3 DNA: TGTGCCAGCTCACCAGAAACCTCGTTCGCCCGTTCAAATCAGCCCCAGCATTTT
J gene: TRBJ1-5
D gene: .
V gene: TRBV18
clone size: .

CDR3 protein: CASSLLSGRPYDEQFF
CDR3 DNA: TGTGCCAGCAGTTTACTAAGCGGGAGACCGTACGATGAGCAGTTCTTC
J gene: TRBJ2-1
D gene: TRBD2
V gene: TRBV28
clone size: .

CDR3 protein: CSAHRDPNSPLHF
CDR3 DNA: TGCAGTGCCCACCGGGACCCCAATTCACCCCTCCACTTT
J gene: TRBJ1-6
D gene: .
V gene: TRBV20-1
clone size: few

CDR3 protein: CASSLYGGPYNEQFF
CDR3 DNA: TGTGCCAGCAGCCTCTACGGGGGCCCCTACAATGAGCAGTTCTTC
J gene: TRBJ2-1
D gene: .
V gene: TRBV12-3/TRBV12-4
clone size: .

CDR3 protein: CASSYATGVGEKLFF
CDR3 DNA: TGTGCCAGCAGTTACGCCACAGGGGTTGGGGAAAAACTGTTTTTT
J gene: TRBJ1-4
D gene: TRBD1
V gene: TRBV6-5
clone size: .

CDR3 protein: CASGRQGTHSYNEQFF
CDR3 DNA: TGTGCCAGTGGGAGACAGGGGACTCACTCCTACAATGAGCAGTTCTTC
J gene: TRBJ2-1
D gene: TRBD1
V gene: TRBV27
clone size: .

CDR3 protein: CSAREEGTQYF
CDR3 DNA: TGCAGTGCTAGAGAGGAAGGTACGCAGTATTTT
J gene: TRBJ2-3
D gene: .
V gene: TRBV20-1
clone size: .

CDR3 protein: CASSSTKGDTETQYF
CDR3 DNA: TGCGCCAGCAGCTCGACGAAGGGGGATACGGAGACCCAGTACTTC
J gene: TRBJ2-5
D gene: .
V gene: TRBV5-1
clone size: few

CDR3 protein: CASSRTRDTEAFF
CDR3 DNA: TGTGCCAGCAGCCGGACTAGGGACACTGAAGCTTTCTTT
J gene: TRBJ1-1
D gene: .
V gene: TRBV7-2
clone size: .

CDR3 protein: CASMRQGHTQYF
CDR3 DNA: TGTGCCAGCATGCGACAGGGGCATACGCAGTATTTT
J gene: TRBJ2-3
D gene: TRBD1
V gene: TRBV13
clone size: .

CDR3 protein: CSVAEGSGQPQHF
CDR3 DNA: TGCAGCGTTGCCGAGGGAAGTGGTCAGCCCCAGCATTTT
J gene: TRBJ1-5
D gene: .
V gene: TRBV29-1
clone size: .

CDR3 protein: CASSLDGTGVGYTF
CDR3 DNA: TGTGCCAGTAGCTTAGACGGGACAGGGGTCGGCTACACCTTC
J gene: TRBJ1-2
D gene: TRBD1
V gene: TRBV7-9
clone size: few

CDR3 protein: CASSARDRGNGELFF
CDR3 DNA: TGTGCCAGCAGCGCGAGGGACAGGGGGAACGGGGAGCTGTTTTTT
J gene: TRBJ2-2
D gene: TRBD1
V gene: TRBV7-2
clone size: .

CDR3 protein: CASSLVSGSNQPQHF
CDR3 DNA: TGTGCCAGCAGCTTGGTGTCGGGGAGCAATCAGCCCCAGCATTTT
J gene: TRBJ1-5
D gene: .
V gene: TRBV7-2
clone size: few

CDR3 protein: CASRDSGGHYNEQFF
CDR3 DNA: TGTGCCAGCAGAGATAGCGGGGGGCACTACAATGAGCAGTTCTTC
J gene: TRBJ2-1
D gene: TRBD2
V gene: TRBV2
clone size: few

CDR3 protein: CASSYSRAFEQYF
CDR3 DNA: TGTGCCAGCAGTTACTCCCGGGCGTTCGAGCAGTACTTC
J gene: TRBJ2-7
D gene: .
V gene: TRBV6-2/TRBV6-3
clone size: .

CDR3 protein: CRVGHTQYF
CDR3 DNA: TGCAGGGTTGGGCATACCCAGTACTTC
J gene: TRBJ2-5
D gene: .
V gene: TRBV20-1
clone size: few

CDR3 protein: CSARGGMGYNEQFF
CDR3 DNA: TGCAGTGCTAGGGGCGGGATGGGGTACAATGAGCAGTTCTTC
J gene: TRBJ2-1
D gene: .
V gene: TRBV20-1
clone size: few

CDR3 protein: CATSDRLATDTQYF
CDR3 DNA: TGTGCCACCAGTGATCGACTAGCCACAGATACGCAGTATTTT
J gene: TRBJ2-3
D gene: TRBD2
V gene: TRBV24-1
clone size: .

CDR3 protein: CSALSHTSTSNNEQYF
CDR3 DNA: TGCAGTGCTCTCTCCCACACTAGCACCTCCAACAATGAGCAGTACTTC
J gene: TRBJ2-5
D gene: .
V gene: TRBV20-1
clone size: few

CDR3 protein: CSRDSPNYGYTF
CDR3 DNA: TGCAGTCGGGACAGTCCTAACTATGGCTACACCTTC
J gene: TRBJ1-2
D gene: TRBD1
V gene: TRBV20-1
clone size: .

CDR3 protein: CASSVRASPDNGQFF
CDR3 DNA: TGTGCCAGCAGCGTACGCGCTAGCCCCGACAATGGGCAGTTCTTC
J gene: TRBJ2-1
D gene: .
V gene: TRBV9
clone size: .

CDR3 protein: CASSPFRDTEAFF
CDR3 DNA: TGTGCCAGCTCACCATTCCGGGACACTGAAGCTTTCTTT
J gene: TRBJ1-1
D gene: .
V gene: TRBV18
clone size: .

CDR3 protein: CSARRGTGGEAFF
CDR3 DNA: TGCAGTGCTAGACGAGGGACAGGGGGCGAAGCTTTCTTT
J gene: TRBJ1-1
D gene: TRBD1
V gene: TRBV20-1
clone size: .

CDR3 protein: CASSPRQDSYGYTF
CDR3 DNA: TGTGCCAGTAGTCCTCGACAGGATTCCTATGGCTACACCTTC
J gene: TRBJ1-2
D gene: .
V gene: TRBV19
clone size: few

CDR3 protein: CASSDSSAGSSYNEQFF
CDR3 DNA: TGTGCCAGCAGCGACTCCAGCGCCGGGAGCTCCTACAATGAGCAGTTCTTC
J gene: TRBJ2-1
D gene: .
V gene: TRBV9
clone size: .

CDR3 protein: CASSSGTGAYNEQFF
CDR3 DNA: TGTGCCAGCAGCTCGGGGACAGGAGCTTACAATGAGCAGTTCTTC
J gene: TRBJ2-1
D gene: TRBD1
V gene: TRBV28
clone size: many

CDR3 protein: CASSPTGLNYGYTF
CDR3 DNA: TGTGCCAGCAGCCCTACAGGGCTGAACTATGGCTACACCTTC
J gene: TRBJ1-2
D gene: .
V gene: TRBV7-2
clone size: many

CDR3 protein: CSVPGGSAIQYF
CDR3 DNA: TGCAGCGTGCCCGGCGGGAGTGCCATTCAGTACTTC
J gene: TRBJ2-4
D gene: TRBD2
V gene: TRBV29-1
clone size: .

CDR3 protein: CASSGDWGRPGNEQFF
CDR3 DNA: TGTGCCAGCAGTGGGGATTGGGGGCGCCCGGGGAATGAGCAGTTCTTC
J gene: TRBJ2-1
D gene: .
V gene: TRBV12-3/TRBV12-4
clone size: few

CDR3 protein: CASSLDREANYGYTF
CDR3 DNA: TGCGCCAGCAGCTTGGACAGGGAAGCTAACTATGGCTACACCTTC
J gene: TRBJ1-2
D gene: .
V gene: TRBV5-1
clone size: .

CDR3 protein: CASSQGFRGNEQYF
CDR3 DNA: TGTGCCAGCAGCCAAGGGTTCAGGGGTAACGAGCAGTACTTC
J gene: TRBJ2-7
D gene: .
V gene: TRBV3-1
clone size: .

CDR3 protein: CASSSRGQVDSPLHF
CDR3 DNA: TGCGCCAGCAGCTCAAGGGGGCAGGTTGATTCACCCCTCCACTTT
J gene: TRBJ1-6
D gene: TRBD1
V gene: TRBV5-1
clone size: .

CDR3 protein: CASSFGSRRTSYGYTF
CDR3 DNA: TGTGCCAGCAGTTTTGGGTCCCGCCGTACAAGCTATGGTTACACCTTC
J gene: TRBJ1-2
D gene: .
V gene: TRBV12-3/TRBV12-4
clone size: .

CDR3 protein: CATSRDRASGVADTQYF
CDR3 DNA: TGTGCCACCAGCAGAGATCGGGCTAGCGGTGTCGCAGATACGCAGTATTTT
J gene: TRBJ2-3
D gene: TRBD2
V gene: TRBV15
clone size: .

CDR3 protein: CAGSGRLAGWFQYF
CDR3 DNA: TGTGCCGGCAGCGGGCGCCTGGCAGGCTGGTTTCAGTACTTC
J gene: TRBJ2-7
D gene: .
V gene: TRBV6-6
clone size: .

CDR3 protein: CASSLLTGKNTEAFF
CDR3 DNA: TGTGCCAGCAGTCTACTGACGGGGAAGAACACTGAAGCTTTCTTT
J gene: TRBJ1-1
D gene: .
V gene: TRBV28
clone size: .

CDR3 protein: CRAEQGHNEAFF
CDR3 DNA: TGCAGGGCCGAACAGGGACATAATGAAGCTTTCTTT
J gene: TRBJ1-1
D gene: .
V gene: TRBV20-1
clone size: .

CDR3 protein: CASSSGQTGYGYTF
CDR3 DNA: TGCGCCAGCAGCTCAGGACAGACGGGCTATGGCTACACCTTC
J gene: TRBJ1-2
D gene: .
V gene: TRBV5-1
clone size: .

CDR3 protein: CASSLDRGRGYEQYF
CDR3 DNA: TGCGCCAGCAGCTTGGACAGGGGGCGCGGCTACGAGCAGTACTTC
J gene: TRBJ2-7
D gene: TRBD1
V gene: TRBV5-1
clone size: few

CDR3 protein: CSVIGLADLGGQFF
CDR3 DNA: TGCAGCGTTATCGGGCTAGCGGATCTCGGGGGGCAGTTCTTC
J gene: TRBJ2-1
D gene: TRBD2
V gene: TRBV29-1
clone size: .

CDR3 protein: CSARRVELETQFF
CDR3 DNA: TGCAGTGCGAGGAGGGTAGAGTTGGAGACCCAGTTCTTC
J gene: TRBJ2-1
D gene: .
V gene: TRBV20-1
clone size: .